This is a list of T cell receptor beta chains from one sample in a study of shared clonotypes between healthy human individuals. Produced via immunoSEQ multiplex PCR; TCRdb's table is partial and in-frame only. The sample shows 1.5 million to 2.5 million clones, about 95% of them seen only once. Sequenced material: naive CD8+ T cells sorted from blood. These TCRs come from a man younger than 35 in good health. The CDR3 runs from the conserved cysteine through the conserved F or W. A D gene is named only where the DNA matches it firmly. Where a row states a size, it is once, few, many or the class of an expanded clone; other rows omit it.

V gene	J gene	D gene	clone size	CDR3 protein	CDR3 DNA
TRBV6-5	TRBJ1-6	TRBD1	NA	CASSLTDRSSLHF	TGTGCCAGCAGTCTGACGGACAGGTCGTCCCTCCACTTT
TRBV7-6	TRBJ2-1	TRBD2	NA	CASSLEHPSGGLANEQFF	TGTGCCAGCAGCTTAGAGCATCCTAGCGGGGGCCTGGCGAATGAGCAGTTCTTC
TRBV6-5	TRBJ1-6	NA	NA	CASSYRGDSPLHF	TGTGCCAGCAGTTATAGGGGAGATTCACCCCTCCACTTT
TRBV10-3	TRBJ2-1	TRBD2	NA	CAVTTPGLAGPNEQFF	TGTGCCGTGACTACACCGGGACTAGCGGGTCCCAATGAGCAGTTCTTC
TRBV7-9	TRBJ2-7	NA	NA	CASSWGTGEQYF	TGTGCCAGCAGCTGGGGAACAGGCGAGCAGTACTTC
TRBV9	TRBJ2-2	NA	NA	CASSVAGENTGELFF	TGTGCCAGCAGCGTAGCGGGGGAGAACACCGGGGAGCTGTTTTTT
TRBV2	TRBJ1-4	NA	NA	CASSDGERGNEKLFF	TGTGCCAGCAGTGACGGCGAGAGGGGGAATGAAAAACTGTTTTTT
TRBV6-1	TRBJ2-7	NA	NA	CASQEGQFISYEQYF	TGTGCCAGCCAAGAAGGGCAGTTTATATCCTACGAGCAGTACTTC
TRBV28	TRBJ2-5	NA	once	CASSRPPTPEYF	TGTGCCAGCAGTCGCCCCCCGACACCCGAGTACTTC
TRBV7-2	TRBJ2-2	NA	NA	CASTNPRDTGELFF	TGTGCCAGCACCAACCCCCGGGACACCGGGGAGCTGTTTTTT
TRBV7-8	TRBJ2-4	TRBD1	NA	CASSLPGQGSIQYF	TGTGCCAGCAGCTTACCGGGACAGGGTTCCATTCAGTACTTC
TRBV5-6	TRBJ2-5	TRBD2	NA	CASSLVRRLADFQETQYF	TGTGCCAGCAGCTTGGTGAGAAGGCTAGCGGATTTCCAAGAGACCCAGTACTTC